This record concerns one TCR beta chain sequence. Its target is not known. The CDR3 is made up of 14 amino acids. Looked up from germline, CDR1 is SGHRS and CDR2 is YFSETQ. Trimming took 5 bases from V and 7 from J, leaving 13 bases between them. This record comes from a study of CD4 T cells in relation to SARS-CoV-2 and coronaviruses. For the study at large: After nine to eleven days of antigen culture, PBMC TCR beta CDR3s were sequenced. The negative reference was HIV-1 Nef peptide pool or peptide-free culture.

Before the COVID-19 pandemic, during about 2011-2019, CD4+ T cells were taken from unexposed donors. The cells were cultured for 10 days before CD4+ T cells were isolated. On days 3 and 7, cultures got half fresh IL-2 medium. TCRdb's table, derived via immunoSEQ multiplex PCR, lists solely in-frame clones and lacks some. The sample records 10,000 or so clones, roughly 88% being singletons. The sequenced sample consisted of CD4+ T cells from PBMCs, cultured in vitro. J is TRBJ1-6 and V is TRBV5-1, with a tentative D call TRBD1 (5 bases). The clonotype comes from a human donor in good health. The DNA for the CDR3 is TGCGCCAGCAGTCTGGGGGGGGGAAATTCACCCCTCCACTTT. Protein: CASSLGGGNSPLHF.